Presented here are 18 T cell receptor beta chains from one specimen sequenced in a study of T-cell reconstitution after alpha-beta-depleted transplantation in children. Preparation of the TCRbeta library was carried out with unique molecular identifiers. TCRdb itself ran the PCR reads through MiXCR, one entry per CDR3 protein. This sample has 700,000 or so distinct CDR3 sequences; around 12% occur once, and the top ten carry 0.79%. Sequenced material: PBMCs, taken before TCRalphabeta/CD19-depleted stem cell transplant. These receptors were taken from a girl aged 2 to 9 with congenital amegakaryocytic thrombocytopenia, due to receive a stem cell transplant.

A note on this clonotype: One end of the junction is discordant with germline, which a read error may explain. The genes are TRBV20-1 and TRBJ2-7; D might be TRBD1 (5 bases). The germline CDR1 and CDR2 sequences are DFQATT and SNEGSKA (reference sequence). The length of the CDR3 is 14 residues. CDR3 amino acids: CSAGDGAGIDEQYF. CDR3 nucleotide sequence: TGCAGTGCTGGAGATGGAGCAGGGATCGACGAGCAGTACTTC.

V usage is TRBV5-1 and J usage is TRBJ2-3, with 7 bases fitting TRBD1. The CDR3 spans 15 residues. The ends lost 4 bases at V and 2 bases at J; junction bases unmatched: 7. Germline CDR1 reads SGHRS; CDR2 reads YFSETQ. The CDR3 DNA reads TGCGCCAGCAGCCAACAGGGGCCATCCACAGATACGCAGTATTTT. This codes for CASSQQGPSTDTQYF. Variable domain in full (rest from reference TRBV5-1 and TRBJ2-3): KAGVTQTPRYLIKTRGQQVTLSCSPISGHRSVSWYQQTPGQGLQFLFEYFSETQRNKGNFPGRFSGRQFSNSRSEMNVSTLELGDSALYLCASSQQGPSTDTQYFGPGTRLTVL.

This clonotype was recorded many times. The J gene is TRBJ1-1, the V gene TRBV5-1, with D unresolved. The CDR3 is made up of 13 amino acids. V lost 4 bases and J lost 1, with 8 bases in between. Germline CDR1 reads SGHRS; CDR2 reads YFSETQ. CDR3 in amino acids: CASSQRGNTEAFF. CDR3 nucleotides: TGCGCCAGCAGCCAAAGAGGGAACACTGAAGCTTTCTTT.

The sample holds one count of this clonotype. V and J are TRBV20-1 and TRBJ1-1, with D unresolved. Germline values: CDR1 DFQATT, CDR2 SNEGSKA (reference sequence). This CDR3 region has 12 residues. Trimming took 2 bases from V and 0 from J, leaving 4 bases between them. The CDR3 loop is CSARRLNTEAFF. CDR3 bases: TGCAGTGCTAGACGCCTGAACACTGAAGCTTTCTTT.

The CDR3 nucleotides read TGTGCCAGCAATTCTCCGGGACGGACGAATTCACCCCTCCACTTT. The encoded protein is CASNSPGRTNSPLHF. The chain carries TRBV6-8 and TRBJ1-6, with D possibly being TRBD1 (5 bases). V shed 7 bases and J shed 7 bases, with 17 bases lying between them. CDR1 and CDR2 (germline): MNHGY, SAAAGT. The CDR3 is 15 amino acids.

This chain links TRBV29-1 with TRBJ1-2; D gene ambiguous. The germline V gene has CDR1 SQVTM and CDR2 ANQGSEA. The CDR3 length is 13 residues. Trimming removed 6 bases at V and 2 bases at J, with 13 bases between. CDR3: CSVGKGGNYGYTF. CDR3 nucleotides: TGCAGCGTGGGAAAGGGTGGGAACTATGGCTACACCTTC.

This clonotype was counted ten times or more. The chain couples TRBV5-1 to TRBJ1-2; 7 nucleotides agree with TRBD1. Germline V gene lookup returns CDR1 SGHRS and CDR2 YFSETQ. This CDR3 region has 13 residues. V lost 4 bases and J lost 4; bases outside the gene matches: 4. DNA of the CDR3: TGCGCCAGCAGCGCTGGGACAGCCTATGGCTACACCTTC. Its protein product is CASSAGTAYGYTF.

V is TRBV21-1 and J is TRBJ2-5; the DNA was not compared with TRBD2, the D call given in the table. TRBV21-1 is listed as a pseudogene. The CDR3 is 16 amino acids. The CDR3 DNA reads TGTGCCAGCAGCAAAAATCGGCTACCCCCCGCAGAGACCCAGTACTTC. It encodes CASSKNRLPPAETQYF.

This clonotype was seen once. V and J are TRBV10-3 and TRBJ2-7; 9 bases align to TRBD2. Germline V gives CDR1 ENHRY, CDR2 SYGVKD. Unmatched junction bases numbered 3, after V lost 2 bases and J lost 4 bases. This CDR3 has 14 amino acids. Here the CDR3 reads CAISEPGLAYEQYF. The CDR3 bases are TGTGCCATCAGTGAGCCGGGACTAGCATACGAGCAGTACTTC.

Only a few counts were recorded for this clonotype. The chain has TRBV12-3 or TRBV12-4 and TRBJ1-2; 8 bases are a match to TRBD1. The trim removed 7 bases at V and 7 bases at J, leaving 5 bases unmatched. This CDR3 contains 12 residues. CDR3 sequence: CASTTDRAGYTF. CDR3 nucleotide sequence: TGTGCCAGCACTACGGACAGGGCTGGCTACACCTTC.

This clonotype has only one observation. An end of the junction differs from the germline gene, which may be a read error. CDR3 nucleotides: TGTGCCAGCAGGGCAACAGGGGCGAAGGGGGCAACTAATGAAAAACTGCTTTTT. Protein: CASRATGAKGATNEKLLF. The chain has TRBV28 and TRBJ1-4; 7 bases line up with TRBD1. The CDR3 length is 18 residues. Germline V CDR1 and CDR2: MDHEN, SYDVKM.

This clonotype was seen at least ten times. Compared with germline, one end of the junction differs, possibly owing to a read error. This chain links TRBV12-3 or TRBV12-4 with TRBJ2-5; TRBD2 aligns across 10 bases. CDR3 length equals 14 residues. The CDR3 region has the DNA TGTGCCAGCAGTCTAGCGGGAGTTTTAGAGACCCAGTACTTC. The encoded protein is CASSLAGVLETQYF.

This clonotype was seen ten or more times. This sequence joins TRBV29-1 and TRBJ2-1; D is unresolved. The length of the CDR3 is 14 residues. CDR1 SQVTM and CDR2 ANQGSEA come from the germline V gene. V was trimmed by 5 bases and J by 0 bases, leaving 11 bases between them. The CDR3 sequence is CSVLSGGSYNEQFF. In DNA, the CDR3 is TGCAGCGTTCTTTCTGGCGGCTCCTACAATGAGCAGTTCTTC.

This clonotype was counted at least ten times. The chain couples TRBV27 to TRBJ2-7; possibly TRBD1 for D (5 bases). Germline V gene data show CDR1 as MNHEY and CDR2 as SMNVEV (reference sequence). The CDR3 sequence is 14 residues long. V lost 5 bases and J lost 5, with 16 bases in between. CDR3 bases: TGTGCCAGCAGTCCTGGGGTTTGGGGCGACGAGCAGTACTTC. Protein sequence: CASSPGVWGDEQYF.

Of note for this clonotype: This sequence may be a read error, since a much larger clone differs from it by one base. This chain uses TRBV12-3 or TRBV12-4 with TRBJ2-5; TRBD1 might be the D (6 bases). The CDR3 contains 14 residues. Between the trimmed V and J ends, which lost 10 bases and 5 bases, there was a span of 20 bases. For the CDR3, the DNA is TGTGCCATCAGCCACAGGGATTTAAGGGAGACCCAGTACTTC. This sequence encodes CAISHRDLRETQYF.

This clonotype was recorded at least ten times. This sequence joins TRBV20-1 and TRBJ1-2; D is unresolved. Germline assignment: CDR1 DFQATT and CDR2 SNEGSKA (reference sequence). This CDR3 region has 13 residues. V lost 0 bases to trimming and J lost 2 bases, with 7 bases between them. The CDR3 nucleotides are TGCAGTGCTAGAGACGGGCGGAACTATGGCTACACCTTC. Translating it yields CSARDGRNYGYTF.

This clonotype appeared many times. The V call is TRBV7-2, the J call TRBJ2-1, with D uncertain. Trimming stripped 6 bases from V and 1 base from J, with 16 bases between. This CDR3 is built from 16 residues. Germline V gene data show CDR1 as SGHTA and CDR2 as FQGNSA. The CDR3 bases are TGTGCCAGCAGGTCCTCTTCTTCTGGGTCCTACAATGAGCAGTTCTTC. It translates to CASRSSSSGSYNEQFF.

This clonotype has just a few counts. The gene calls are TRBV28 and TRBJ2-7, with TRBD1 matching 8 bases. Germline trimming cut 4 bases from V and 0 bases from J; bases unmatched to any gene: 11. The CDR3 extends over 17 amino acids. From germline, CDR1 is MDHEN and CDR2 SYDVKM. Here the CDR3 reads CASSSSLTGTGSYEQYF. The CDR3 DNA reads TGTGCCAGCAGTTCCTCTCTGACCGGGACAGGCTCCTACGAGCAGTACTTC.